The 26 T cell receptor beta chains presented below share a single source sample, sequenced in a study of T cells in Graves' hyperthyroidism and ophthalmopathy. RNA transcripts gave rise to amplified TCR beta CDR3 regions. Using the HTBI primer set, a first-round RT-PCR was run on the TCR CDR3. One entry per CDR3 protein, called by TCRdb with MiXCR from the multiplex PCR reads. The sample holds around 390,000 distinct CDR3 sequences, about 15% seen once. Source material: blood. The receptors stem from a woman aged 25-40 years with Graves' ophthalmopathy.

Here the CDR3 DNA reads TGTGCCAGCAGCGGAGCTCCCTTGAACTATGGCTACACCTTC. This encodes CASSGAPLNYGYTF. The chain couples TRBV9 to TRBJ1-2; D is unclear. Germline loops: CDR1 SGDLS, CDR2 YYNGEE. The CDR3 is 14 residues long. The germline V and J ends were trimmed by 3 bases and 2 bases, with 11 bases remaining between them.

There are many counts of this clonotype. The chain combines TRBV28 with TRBJ1-5, with D uncertain. From germline, CDR1 is MDHEN and CDR2 SYDVKM. There are 18 residues in the CDR3. The V end was cut by 3 bases, the J end by 0 bases, with 18 bases between. CDR3 sequence: CASSFVEVAVNSNQPQHF. The CDR3 DNA reads as TGTGCCAGCAGTTTCGTCGAGGTGGCAGTAAATAGCAATCAGCCCCAGCATTTT.

At least ten counts were recorded for this clonotype. V gene TRBV12-3 or TRBV12-4 combines with J gene TRBJ2-5; 9 nucleotides align to TRBD1. V shed 3 bases and J 4 bases; nucleotides not matched to a gene: 0. The CDR3 covers 13 residues. The CDR3 sequence is CASSLDRGETQYF. The CDR3 nucleotides are TGTGCCAGCAGTTTGGACAGGGGAGAGACCCAGTACTTC.

This clonotype was recorded many times. The chain links TRBV30 to TRBJ2-5, with D perhaps being TRBD1 or TRBD2 (5 bases each). Trimming removed 3 bases at V and 2 bases at J, with 13 bases between. Germline V gene sequence: CDR1 GTSNPN, CDR2 SVGIG (reference sequence). This CDR3 is 14 amino acids long. CDR3 in amino acids: CAWSSWGIQETQYF. The CDR3 bases are TGTGCCTGGAGCAGTTGGGGGATACAAGAGACCCAGTACTTC.

This clonotype was counted many times. CDR3 sequence (DNA): TGTGCCAGCAGCTTAGGCCGAAGTAAAAATGAAGCTTTCTTT. It translates to CASSLGRSKNEAFF. The rearrangement joins TRBV13 to TRBJ1-1; D call uncertain. With 0 bases removed from V and 7 bases from J, the gap between germline ends came to 12 bases. The germline V gene encodes CDR1 PRHDT and CDR2 FYEKMQ (reference sequence). This CDR3 is built from 14 residues. Drawing the rest from reference TRBV13 and TRBJ1-1, the complete variable domain is AAGVIQSPRHLIKEKRETATLKCYPIPRHDTVYWYQQGPGQDPQFLISFYEKMQSDKGSIPDRFSAQQFSDYHSELNMSSLELGDSALYFCASSLGRSKNEAFFGQGTRLTVV.

The chain couples TRBV20-1 to TRBJ2-5; 15 bases are a match to TRBD2. The CDR3 consists of 17 residues. Trimming removed 3 bases from V and 9 bases from J; junction bases left unmatched: 14. The V gene's germline CDR1 is DFQATT and CDR2 SNEGSKA (reference sequence). CDR3 DNA: TGCAGTGCTAGGGGGACTAGCGGGGGGCCCGACCAAGGGGCCCAGTACTTC. Residues: CSARGTSGGPDQGAQYF.

This clonotype was recorded a few times. The chain recombines TRBV5-1 with TRBJ2-1; 8 positions match TRBD2. The CDR3 is 16 amino acids. Germline values: CDR1 SGHRS, CDR2 YFSETQ. V was pared by 1 base and J by 8 bases, with 11 bases of the junction left unmatched. The CDR3 DNA is TGCGCCAGCAGCTTGTCGGCCGGGGGGGCATCTTATGAGCAGTTCTTC. Translated: CASSLSAGGASYEQFF.

This clonotype came up many times. This chain uses TRBV18 with TRBJ2-5; TRBD1 or TRBD2 may be the D gene (5 bases each). The CDR3 covers 15 residues. Germline V gives CDR1 KGHSH, CDR2 LQKENI. V was pared by 8 bases and J by 2 bases, with 18 bases between. CDR3 sequence (DNA): TGTGCCAGCGCACAGAAGCAGGGAGTTCAAGAGACCCAGTACTTC. Translating gives CASAQKQGVQETQYF.

Ten or more counts support this clonotype. The rearrangement links TRBV5-1 to TRBJ1-4, with D possibly being TRBD1 (6 bases). The CDR3 sequence is 16 residues long. Trimming took off 4 bases at V and 2 bases at J, with 15 bases between the two ends. Per germline, CDR1 SGHRS and CDR2 YFSETQ. The DNA for the CDR3 is TGCGCCAGCAGCGCGACAGGTCCCGTGACTAATGAAAAACTGTTTTTT. This gives the protein CASSATGPVTNEKLFF.

The chain employs TRBV2 and TRBJ1-6; unclear D gene. Trimming cost V 5 bases and J 5 bases, with 16 bases left between them. Germline assignment: CDR1 SNHLY and CDR2 FYNNEI. There are 16 residues in the CDR3. DNA of the CDR3: TGTGCCAGCAGTTACTCGAGGAGACATCATAATTCACCCCTCCACTTT. Translated: CASSYSRRHHNSPLHF.

This clonotype was picked up many times. The chain links TRBV19 to TRBJ1-1; 7 bases map to TRBD1. After removal of 5 bases from V and 6 bases from J, the junction contained 15 bases not matched to a gene. Germline V CDR1 and CDR2: LNHDA, SQIVND (reference sequence). CDR3 length equals 16 residues. CDR3 DNA: TGTGCCAGTAGTCCGCAATCTACTCAGGGGGGGGCTGAAGCTTTCTTT. It codes for CASSPQSTQGGAEAFF.

This clonotype has ten or more counts. The chain joins TRBV7-9 to TRBJ2-3; D possibly corresponds to TRBD2 (6 bases). Between the trimmed V and J ends, which lost 5 bases and 4 bases, there was a span of 19 bases. The CDR3 consists of 16 residues. CDR1 is SEHNR, CDR2 FQNEAQ, per germline (reference sequence). CDR3 protein: CASSPHRGGAPDTQYF. The CDR3 DNA follows: TGTGCCAGCAGCCCTCATCGGGGCGGGGCACCAGATACGCAGTATTTT.

This clonotype was seen ten or more times. The chain carries TRBV10-3 and TRBJ1-2, with D possibly being TRBD1 (6 bases). V was shortened by 2 bases and J by 2 bases, with 12 bases between the two germline ends. CDR3 length: 15 amino acids. Germline CDR1 and CDR2: ENHRY and SYGVKD. CDR3 region: CAISESPGANYGYTF. In nucleotides, the CDR3 is TGTGCCATCAGTGAGAGCCCGGGGGCAAACTATGGCTACACCTTC.

The chain uses TRBV20-1 and TRBJ2-3; TRBD1 matches 7 bases. The CDR3 contains 17 residues. J lost 0 bases, V lost 6 bases, and 15 bases had no gene match. In germline, CDR1 is DFQATT, CDR2 SNEGSKA (reference sequence). CDR3 in DNA: TGCAGTGCGACCGGGACAGCGGATTCTTCTAGCACAGATACGCAGTATTTT. It translates to CSATGTADSSSTDTQYF.

The chain carries TRBV5-1 and TRBJ1-6; D gene uncertain. Trimming took off 0 bases at V and 7 bases at J, with 11 bases between the two ends. The CDR3 is 15 amino acids. From germline, CDR1 is SGHRS and CDR2 YFSETQ. As DNA, the CDR3 is TGCGCCAGCAGCTTGGCCCCACAGAGGAATTCACCCCTCCACTTT. Translated, it gives CASSLAPQRNSPLHF. The variable domain in full, with the rest retrieved from reference TRBV5-1 and TRBJ1-6, is KAGVTQTPRYLIKTRGQQVTLSCSPISGHRSVSWYQQTPGQGLQFLFEYFSETQRNKGNFPGRFSGRQFSNSRSEMNVSTLELGDSALYLCASSLAPQRNSPLHFGNGTRLTVT.

This clonotype was recorded at least ten times. V gene TRBV20-1 combines with J gene TRBJ1-5, with 7 bases fitting TRBD1. The V gene end was trimmed by 3 bases and the J gene end by 0 bases; junction bases not matched to a gene: 23. The CDR3 contains 21 residues. The germline gives CDR1 DFQATT, CDR2 SNEGSKA (reference sequence). The CDR3 region is CSASGHGQGDALPSSNQPQHF. The CDR3 nucleotides read TGCAGTGCTAGTGGGCATGGGCAGGGGGACGCTCTTCCCTCTAGCAATCAGCCCCAGCATTTT.

The rearrangement uses TRBV10-1 and TRBJ2-7; maybe TRBD1 (5 bases). This CDR3 region has 13 residues. Germline CDR1 WNHNN, CDR2 SYGVQD (reference sequence). Trimming took 4 bases from V and 3 from J, leaving 10 bases between them. For the CDR3, the DNA is TGCGCCAGCAGTGTCCAGGGCTTCTACGAGCAGTACTTC. As protein: CASSVQGFYEQYF.

There are many counts of this clonotype. V and J are TRBV28 and TRBJ2-3; no reliable D call. The V and J ends lost 7 bases and 0 bases respectively, with 11 bases between them. The CDR3 spans 14 residues. CDR1 is MDHEN and CDR2 is SYDVKM in the germline V gene. DNA for the CDR3: TGTGCCAGCAAGATCCCAGGTAGCACAGATACGCAGTATTTT. Protein sequence: CASKIPGSTDTQYF.

The chain joins TRBV4-2 to TRBJ2-2; TRBD2 matches at 7 bases. The CDR3 has 17 amino acids. The V and J ends lost 0 bases and 1 base, in that order; junction bases with no gene match: 5. In germline, CDR1 is LGHNA, CDR2 YNFKEQ. For the CDR3, the DNA is TGTGCCAGCAGCCAAGACATCGCGGGGGAGAACACCGGGGAGCTGTTTTTT. Encoded protein: CASSQDIAGENTGELFF.

The chain has TRBV7-3 and TRBJ1-6; possible D gene TRBD1, 5 bases. The CDR3 is made up of 14 amino acids. The germline CDR1 and CDR2 sequences are SGHTA and FQGTGA. Trimming took off 3 bases at V and 7 bases at J, with 10 bases between the two ends. The CDR3 loop is CASSFRVTNSPLHF. Here the CDR3 DNA reads TGTGCCAGCAGCTTCAGGGTGACCAATTCACCCCTCCACTTT.

This clonotype was picked up many times. V gene TRBV3-1 combines with J gene TRBJ2-3, with TRBD1 matching over 7 bases. Trimming cost V 2 bases and J 4 bases; bases outside gene matches: 6. The length of the CDR3 is 15 residues. CDR1 and CDR2 (germline): LGHDT, YNNKEL (reference sequence). In DNA, the CDR3 is TGTGCCAGCAGCCAAAGGGGGCGCCCCGCAGATACGCAGTATTTT. Translated, it gives CASSQRGRPADTQYF.

This clonotype was seen many times. The V call is TRBV20-1, the J call TRBJ1-1, with 7 bases aligning to TRBD1. The CDR3 runs to 12 residues. Per the germline V gene, CDR1 is DFQATT and CDR2 is SNEGSKA (reference sequence). J was trimmed by 8 bases and V by 5 bases; bases with no gene match: 8. The CDR3 DNA is TGCAGTGCTGAACAGGGGAATAGCGAAGCTTTCTTT. It specifies CSAEQGNSEAFF.

A note on this clonotype: A much larger clone sits a single nucleotide away, making a read error possible. This chain connects TRBV12-3 or TRBV12-4 to TRBJ2-2, with D perhaps matching TRBD2 (6 bases). This CDR3 is 13 amino acids long. The CDR3 nucleotides read TGTGCCAGCAGTTTAAATCGGGGCGGGGAGCTGCTTTTT. This encodes CASSLNRGGELLF.

This clonotype was detected many times. The V gene is TRBV11-3, the J gene TRBJ2-1; D call uncertain. Per germline, CDR1 SGHNT and CDR2 YENEEA. There are 16 residues in the CDR3. V dropped 0 bases and J dropped 2 bases, with 11 bases sitting between them. The DNA of the CDR3 is TGTGCCAGCAGCTTAGATATCCCGTCTGCCTACAATGAGCAGTTCTTC. Translated: CASSLDIPSAYNEQFF. Full variable domain (missing parts from reference TRBV11-3 and TRBJ2-1): EAGVVQSPRYKIIEKKQPVAFWCNPISGHNTLYWYLQNLGQGPELLIRYENEEAVDDSQLPKDRFSAERLKGVDSTLKIQPAELGDSAVYLCASSLDIPSAYNEQFFGPGTRLTVL.

This clonotype appeared many times. J is TRBJ2-3 and V is TRBV12-3 or TRBV12-4; D is ambiguous. This CDR3 spans 16 amino acids. V was trimmed by 2 bases and J by 2 bases, leaving 14 bases between them. In DNA, the CDR3 is TGTGCCAGCAGTTTAATTGTCGACACCCTCACAGATACGCAGTATTTT. Its protein product is CASSLIVDTLTDTQYF.

This rearrangement joins TRBV28 to TRBJ2-3; the D is unclear. The CDR3 extends over 13 amino acids. Germline CDR1 reads MDHEN; CDR2 reads SYDVKM. V was shortened by 4 bases and J by 2 bases, with 7 bases between the two germline ends. The CDR3 DNA follows: TGTGCCAGCAGTTCTCAACACACAGATACGCAGTATTTT. This translates into CASSSQHTDTQYF.